What follows are 4 T cell receptor beta chains derived from one specimen sequenced in a study of CD8+CD57+ T cells in acquired aplastic anemia. The template used for profiling TCR beta VDJ and CDR3 was genomic DNA. TCRdb reprocessed the reads via MiXCR and lists one record per CDR3 protein. The profile covers some 170,000 distinct CDR3 sequences, with 40% to 50% appearing a single time and 1.1% taken by the ten largest. Patients chosen for sequencing had CD8+CD57+ cells that had expanded, as shown by flow cytometry. The sample was sorted CD4+, CD8+, or CD8+CD57+ T cells (not recorded which) from PBMCs. Receptors originate from a human donor with aplastic anemia.

This clonotype was found many times. This chain links TRBV9 with TRBJ1-2; D may be TRBD1 (5 bases). The CDR3 length is 14 residues. Trimming removed 0 bases from V and 8 bases from J, with 14 bases in between. CDR1 and CDR2 from the germline V gene are SGDLS and YYNGEE. The CDR3 sequence: CASSVDGGLGGYTF. Here the CDR3 DNA reads TGTGCCAGCAGCGTAGACGGGGGATTGGGCGGCTACACCTTC.

This clonotype has a count of ten or more. The chain carries TRBV9 and TRBJ2-2; 8 bases match TRBD1. This CDR3 is built from 15 residues. Losses at the gene ends were 7 bases for V and 4 bases for J; bases not matched to a gene: 9. Looked up from germline, CDR1 is SGDLS and CDR2 is YYNGEE. CDR3 amino acids: CASPRQGPGTGELFF. For the CDR3, the DNA is TGTGCCAGCCCTCGACAGGGGCCGGGCACCGGGGAGCTGTTTTTT.

This sequence joins TRBV10-2 and TRBJ1-2; 8 positions match TRBD1. The ends lost 3 bases at V and 7 bases at J; junction bases unmatched: 10. Germline CDR1 reads WSHSY; CDR2 reads SAAADI. The CDR3 extends over 15 amino acids. The CDR3 sequence is CASSESGQGLGGYTF. CDR3 sequence (DNA): TGCGCCAGCAGTGAATCCGGACAGGGACTAGGTGGCTACACCTTC.

Ten or more counts support this clonotype. The chain employs TRBV5-1 and TRBJ2-1, with 9 bases matching TRBD1. The V gene's germline CDR1 is SGHRS and CDR2 YFSETQ. The CDR3 is 15 residues long. The trim removed 2 bases at V and 4 bases at J, leaving 4 bases unmatched. The CDR3 sequence: CASSLGQGPYNEQFF. As DNA, the CDR3 is TGCGCCAGCAGCTTAGGACAGGGGCCTTACAATGAGCAGTTCTTC. The whole variable domain, filled in from reference TRBV5-1 and TRBJ2-1, reads KAGVTQTPRYLIKTRGQQVTLSCSPISGHRSVSWYQQTPGQGLQFLFEYFSETQRNKGNFPGRFSGRQFSNSRSEMNVSTLELGDSALYLCASSLGQGPYNEQFFGPGTRLTVL.